The clone carrying this TCR beta chain was counted between two and nine times. Antigen unknown. The data originate from a study of T-cell memory formation after mild COVID-19. Regarding the study as a whole: A balance of CD4 and CD8 characterized clones contracting day 15 to 85, whereas later expanders leaned CD4+. Clones that contracted clustered mainly in CM and EM if CD4+ and in EMRA if CD8+.

Germline V gene sequence: CDR1 SEHNR, CDR2 FQNEAQ (reference sequence). This CDR3 has 15 amino acids. Trimming removed 1 base at V and 6 bases at J, with 15 bases between. One entry per CDR3 protein results from TCRdb running MiXCR on the 5' RACE reads. This sample carries fewer than 600,000 distinct CDR3 sequences, less than 25% of them seen once, and the ten largest clones take under 8.5%. This TCR derives from an adult woman who had mild COVID-19 (a few samples of this study predate the infection). Cell type and time point are not known. Sequenced sample: PBMCs or a T cell subset sorted from them (not recorded which). The V gene is TRBV7-9, the J gene TRBJ1-2; weak D call: TRBD1 (6 bases). The CDR3 DNA reads as TGTGCCAGCAGCTTAGAGGCAGGGGAGGTTAATGGCTACACCTTC. Translation gives CASSLEAGEVNGYTF.